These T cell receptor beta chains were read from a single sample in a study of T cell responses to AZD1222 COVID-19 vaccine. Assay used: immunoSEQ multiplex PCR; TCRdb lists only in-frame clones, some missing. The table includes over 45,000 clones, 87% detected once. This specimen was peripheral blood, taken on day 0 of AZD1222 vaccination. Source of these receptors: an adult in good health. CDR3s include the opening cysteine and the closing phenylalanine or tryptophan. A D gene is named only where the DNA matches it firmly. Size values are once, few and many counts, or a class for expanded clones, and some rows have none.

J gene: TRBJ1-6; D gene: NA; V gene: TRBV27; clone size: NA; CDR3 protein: CASTESPAQTGVDSPLHF; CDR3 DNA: TGTGCCAGCACCGAATCCCCCGCCCAGACCGGTGTGGATTCACCCCTCCACTTT
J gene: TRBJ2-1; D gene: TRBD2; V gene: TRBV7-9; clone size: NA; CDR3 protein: CASSPRGSGGFVEQFF; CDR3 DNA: TGTGCCAGCAGCCCTCGTGGTAGCGGGGGGTTCGTGGAGCAGTTCTTC
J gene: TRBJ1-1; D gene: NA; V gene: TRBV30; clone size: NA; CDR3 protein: CAWSYRRNTEAFF; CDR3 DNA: TGTGCCTGGAGCTACCGACGTAACACTGAAGCTTTCTTT
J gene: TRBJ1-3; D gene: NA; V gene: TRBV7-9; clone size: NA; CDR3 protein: CATVDKSSGNTIYF; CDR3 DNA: TGTGCCACCGTGGACAAGAGCTCTGGAAACACCATATATTTT
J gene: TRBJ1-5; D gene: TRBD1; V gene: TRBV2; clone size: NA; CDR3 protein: CASSPRTGVNQPQHF; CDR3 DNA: TGTGCCAGCAGTCCACGGACAGGAGTCAATCAGCCCCAGCATTTT
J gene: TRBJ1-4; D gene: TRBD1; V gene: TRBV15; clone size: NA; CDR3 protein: CATSREGTGTGWEKLFF; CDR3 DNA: TGTGCCACCAGCAGAGAGGGGACCGGGACAGGGTGGGAAAAACTGTTTTTT
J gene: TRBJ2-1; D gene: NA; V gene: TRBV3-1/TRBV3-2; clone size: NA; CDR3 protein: CASSHNRGYSSYNEQFF; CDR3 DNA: TGTGCCAGCAGCCATAATCGGGGTTATAGCTCCTACAATGAGCAGTTCTTC
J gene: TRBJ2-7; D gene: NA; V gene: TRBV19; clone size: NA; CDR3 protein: CASSILGQGSYEQYF; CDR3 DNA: TGTGCCAGTAGTATTTTGGGACAAGGGTCTTACGAGCAGTACTTC
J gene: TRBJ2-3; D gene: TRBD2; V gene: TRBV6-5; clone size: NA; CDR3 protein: CATTPLAGGADTQYF; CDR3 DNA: TGTGCCACGACCCCCCTAGCGGGGGGTGCAGATACGCAGTATTTT
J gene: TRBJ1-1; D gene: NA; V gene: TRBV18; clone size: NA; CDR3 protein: CASTHGPRDRNTEAFF; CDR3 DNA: TGTGCCAGCACTCATGGGCCCCGGGATCGGAACACTGAAGCTTTCTTT
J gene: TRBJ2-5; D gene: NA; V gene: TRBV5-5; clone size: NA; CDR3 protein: CASSLGRVLFGGETQYF; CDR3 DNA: TGTGCCAGCAGCTTGGGCAGGGTCCTCTTTGGGGGGGAGACCCAGTACTTC
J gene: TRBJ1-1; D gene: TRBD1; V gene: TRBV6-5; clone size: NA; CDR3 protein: CASSRQGGTEAFF; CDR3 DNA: TGTGCCAGCAGTCGACAGGGAGGCACTGAAGCTTTCTTT
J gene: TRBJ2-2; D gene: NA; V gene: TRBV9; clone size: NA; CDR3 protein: CASSAWDLQISGELFF; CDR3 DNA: TGTGCCAGCAGCGCCTGGGACTTGCAGATCTCCGGGGAGCTGTTTTTT
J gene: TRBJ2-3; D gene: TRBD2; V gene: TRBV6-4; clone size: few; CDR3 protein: CASSETSGGTDTQYF; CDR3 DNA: TGTGCCAGCAGTGAGACTAGCGGGGGCACAGATACGCAGTATTTT
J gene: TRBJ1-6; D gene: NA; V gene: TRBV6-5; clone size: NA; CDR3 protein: CASSVDGQFNSPLHF; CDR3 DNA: TGTGCCAGCAGCGTCGATGGACAGTTTAATTCACCCCTCCACTTT
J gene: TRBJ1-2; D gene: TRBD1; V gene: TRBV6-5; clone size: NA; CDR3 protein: CASSYATGDNYGYTF; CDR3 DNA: TGTGCCAGCAGTTACGCGACAGGGGATAACTATGGCTACACCTTC
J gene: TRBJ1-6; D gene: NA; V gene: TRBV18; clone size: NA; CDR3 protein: CASSTSGGLNSPLHF; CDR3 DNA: TGTGCCAGCTCAACGTCGGGGGGGCTTAATTCACCCCTCCACTTT
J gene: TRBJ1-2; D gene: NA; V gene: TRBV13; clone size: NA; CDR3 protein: CASSPPANDFPLGYTF; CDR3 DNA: TGTGCCAGCAGCCCGCCCGCAAACGACTTTCCCCTTGGCTACACCTTC
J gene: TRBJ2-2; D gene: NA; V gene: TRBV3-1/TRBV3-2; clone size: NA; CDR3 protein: CASSKTRRGRTGELFF; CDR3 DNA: TGTGCCAGCAGTAAAACCAGGAGGGGGAGAACCGGGGAGCTGTTTTTT
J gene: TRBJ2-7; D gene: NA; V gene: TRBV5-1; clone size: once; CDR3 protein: CASSLVVSYEQYF; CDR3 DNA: TGCGCCAGCAGCTTGGTGGTGTCCTACGAGCAGTACTTC
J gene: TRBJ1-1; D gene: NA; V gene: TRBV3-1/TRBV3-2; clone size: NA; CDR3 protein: CASSLHGFPYF; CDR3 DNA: TGTGCCAGCAGCCTACACGGATTTCCCTACTTT
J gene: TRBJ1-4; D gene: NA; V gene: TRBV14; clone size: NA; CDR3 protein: CASSQAPGGREKLFF; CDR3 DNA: TGTGCCAGCAGCCAGGCCCCCGGAGGCCGTGAAAAACTGTTTTTT
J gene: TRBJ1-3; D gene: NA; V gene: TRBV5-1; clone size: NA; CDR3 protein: CASSPGVSNPGNTIYF; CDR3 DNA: TGCGCCAGCAGCCCAGGGGTCTCGAATCCTGGAAACACCATATATTTT
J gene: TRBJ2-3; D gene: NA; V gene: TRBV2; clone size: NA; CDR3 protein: CASSEFSVSGWIFTDTQYF; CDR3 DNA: TGTGCCAGCAGTGAATTTTCCGTTAGTGGGTGGATTTTCACAGATACGCAGTATTTT
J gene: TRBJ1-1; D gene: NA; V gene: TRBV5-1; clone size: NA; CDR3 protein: CASSWGPGENTEAFF; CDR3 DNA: TGCGCCAGCAGCTGGGGCCCTGGGGAGAACACTGAAGCTTTCTTT
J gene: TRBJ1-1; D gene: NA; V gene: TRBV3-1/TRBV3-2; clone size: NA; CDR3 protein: CASSQAGGTEAFF; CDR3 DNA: TGTGCCAGCAGCCAGGCCGGGGGTACTGAAGCTTTCTTT
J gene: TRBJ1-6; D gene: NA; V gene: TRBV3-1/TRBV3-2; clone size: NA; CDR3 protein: CASSQEGFASSYNSPLHF; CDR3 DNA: TGTGCCAGCAGCCAAGAAGGCTTTGCCAGCTCCTATAATTCACCCCTCCACTTT
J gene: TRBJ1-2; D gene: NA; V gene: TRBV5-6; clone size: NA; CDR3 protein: CASEKGGTPPGYGYTF; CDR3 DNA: TGTGCCAGCGAGAAGGGCGGGACACCCCCCGGCTATGGCTACACCTTC
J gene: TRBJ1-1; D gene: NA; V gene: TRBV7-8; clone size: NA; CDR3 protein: CASNPLGGDMNTEAFF; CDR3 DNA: TGTGCCAGCAACCCCCTTGGAGGAGACATGAACACTGAAGCTTTCTTT
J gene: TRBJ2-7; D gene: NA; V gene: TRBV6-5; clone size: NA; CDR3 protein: CASSYVTSDGYEQYF; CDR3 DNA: TGTGCCAGCAGTTACGTCACCTCCGATGGCTACGAGCAGTACTTC
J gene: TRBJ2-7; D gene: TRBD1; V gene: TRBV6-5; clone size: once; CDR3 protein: CASRVDRGTYEQYF; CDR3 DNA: TGTGCCAGCAGGGTGGACAGGGGCACCTACGAGCAGTACTTC
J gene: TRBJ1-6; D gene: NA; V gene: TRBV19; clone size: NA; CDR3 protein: CASKGETYNSPLHF; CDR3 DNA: TGTGCCAGTAAGGGGGAAACCTATAATTCACCCCTCCACTTT
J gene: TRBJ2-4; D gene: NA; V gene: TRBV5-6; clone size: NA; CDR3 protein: CASSLVEVKNIQYF; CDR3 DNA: TGTGCCAGCAGCTTGGTGGAAGTCAAAAACATTCAGTACTTC
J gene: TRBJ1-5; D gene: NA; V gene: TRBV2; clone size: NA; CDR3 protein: CASSEDAISNQPQHF; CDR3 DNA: TGTGCCAGCAGTGAAGACGCGATTTCTAATCAGCCCCAGCATTTT
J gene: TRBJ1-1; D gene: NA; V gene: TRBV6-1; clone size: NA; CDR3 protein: CASSESPMNTEAFF; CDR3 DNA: TGTGCCAGCAGTGAATCCCCTATGAACACTGAAGCTTTCTTT
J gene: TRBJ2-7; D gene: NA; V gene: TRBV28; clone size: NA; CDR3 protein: CASSSDQESYEQYF; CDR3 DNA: TGTGCCAGCAGTTCGGATCAAGAGTCCTACGAGCAGTACTTC
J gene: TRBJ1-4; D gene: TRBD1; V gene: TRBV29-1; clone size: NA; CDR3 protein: CSAQRQDRDEKLFF; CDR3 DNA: TGCAGCGCACAAAGACAGGACAGGGACGAAAAACTGTTTTTT
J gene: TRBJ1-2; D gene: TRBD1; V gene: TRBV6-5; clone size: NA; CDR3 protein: CASSSLGQGGGYTF; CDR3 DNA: TGTGCCAGCAGTTCCTTGGGACAGGGCGGGGGCTACACCTTC
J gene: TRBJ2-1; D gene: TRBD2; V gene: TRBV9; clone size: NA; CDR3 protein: CASSVGNSGGSYNEQFF; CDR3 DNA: TGTGCCAGCAGCGTAGGCAATAGCGGGGGATCCTACAATGAGCAGTTCTTC
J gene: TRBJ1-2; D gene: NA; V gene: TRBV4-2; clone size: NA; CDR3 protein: CASSQDLGQNYGYTF; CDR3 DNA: TGTGCCAGCAGCCAAGATCTGGGCCAAAACTATGGCTACACCTTC
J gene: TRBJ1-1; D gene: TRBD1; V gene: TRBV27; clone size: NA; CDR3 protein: CASSLSLKGQSEAFF; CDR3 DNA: TGTGCCAGCAGTTTATCGCTAAAGGGACAGAGTGAAGCTTTCTTT
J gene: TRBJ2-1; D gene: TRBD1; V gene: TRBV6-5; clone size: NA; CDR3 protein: CASRADRDRPTEQFF; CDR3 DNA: TGTGCCAGCAGGGCCGACAGGGACCGTCCCACTGAGCAGTTCTTC
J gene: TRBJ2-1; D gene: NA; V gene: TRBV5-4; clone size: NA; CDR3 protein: CASSTDSSYNEQFF; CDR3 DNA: TGTGCCAGCAGCACTGACAGTTCCTACAATGAGCAGTTCTTC
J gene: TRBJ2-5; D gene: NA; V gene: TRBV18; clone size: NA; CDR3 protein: CASSPGVETQYF; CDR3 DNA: TGTGCCAGCTCACCAGGGGTGGAGACCCAGTACTTC
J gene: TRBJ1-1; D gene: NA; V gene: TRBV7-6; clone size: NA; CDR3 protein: CASSPEAGGTGNTEAFF; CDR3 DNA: TGTGCCAGCAGCCCCGAAGCGGGGGGGACGGGTAACACTGAAGCTTTCTTT
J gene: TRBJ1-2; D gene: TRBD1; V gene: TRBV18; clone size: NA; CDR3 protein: CASSQTGGLGRFRYTF; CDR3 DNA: TGTGCCAGCTCACAGACAGGGGGCTTGGGAAGATTTCGCTACACCTTC
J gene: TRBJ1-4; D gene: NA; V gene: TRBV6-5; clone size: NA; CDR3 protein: CASSYRADEKLFF; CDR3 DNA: TGTGCCAGCAGTTACCGGGCAGATGAAAAACTGTTTTTT
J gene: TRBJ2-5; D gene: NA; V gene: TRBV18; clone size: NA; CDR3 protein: CASSQDLQETQYF; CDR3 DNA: TGTGCCAGCTCACAGGACCTCCAAGAGACCCAGTACTTC
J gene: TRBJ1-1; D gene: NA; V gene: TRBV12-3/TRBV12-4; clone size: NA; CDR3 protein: CASTLGENTEAFF; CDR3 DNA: TGTGCCAGCACCCTTGGAGAGAACACTGAAGCTTTCTTT
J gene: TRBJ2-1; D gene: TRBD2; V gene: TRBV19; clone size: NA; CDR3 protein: CASRGLAGGRSYNEQFF; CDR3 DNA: TGTGCCAGTCGGGGGCTAGCGGGGGGGCGTTCCTACAATGAGCAGTTCTTC
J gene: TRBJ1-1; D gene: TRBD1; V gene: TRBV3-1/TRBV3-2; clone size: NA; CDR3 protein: CASTQGQANTEAFF; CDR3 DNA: TGTGCCAGCACCCAGGGACAGGCGAACACTGAAGCTTTCTTT
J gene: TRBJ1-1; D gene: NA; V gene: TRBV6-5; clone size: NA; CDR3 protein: CASSYSGRKNTEAFF; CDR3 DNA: TGTGCCAGCAGTTACTCGGGACGGAAGAACACTGAAGCTTTCTTT
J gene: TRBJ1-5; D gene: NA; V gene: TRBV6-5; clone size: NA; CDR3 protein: CASSYRGNQPQHF; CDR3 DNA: TGTGCCAGCAGTTACCGCGGCAATCAGCCCCAGCATTTT
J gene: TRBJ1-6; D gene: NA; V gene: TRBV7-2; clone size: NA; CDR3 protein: CASSFRAGTSYNSPLHF; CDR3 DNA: TGTGCCAGCAGCTTCCGTGCAGGAACCTCCTATAATTCACCCCTCCACTTT
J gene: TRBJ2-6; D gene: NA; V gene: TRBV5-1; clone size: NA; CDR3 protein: CASSLGPSRSSGANVLTF; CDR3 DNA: TGCGCCAGCAGCTTGGGGCCGAGTAGGAGCTCTGGGGCCAACGTCCTGACTTTC
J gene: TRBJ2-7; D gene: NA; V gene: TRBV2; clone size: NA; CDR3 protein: CASTRFGQDTSYEQYF; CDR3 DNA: TGTGCCAGCACTAGGTTTGGCCAGGATACGTCCTACGAGCAGTACTTC